This is a list of T cell receptor beta chains from one sample in a study of cytomegalovirus exposure and HLA in healthy donors. The data were produced by immunoSEQ multiplex PCR, yet TCRdb's version contains in-frame clones alone and is incomplete. This repertoire shows about 150,000 clones, about 80% found once; its top ten account for 4%. Sample: PBMCs. The receptor set was obtained from a woman between 40 and 50 years old in good health and CMV-seronegative. Both conserved end residues are part of each CDR3. A D gene is named only where the DNA matches it firmly. Clone size is given for some rows only: seen once, a few or many times, or a class if the clone is expanded.

clone_size,v_call,d_call,j_call,cdr3_nt,cdr3_aa
NA,TRBV4-1,NA,TRBJ2-1,TGCGCCAGCAGCCAAGTTAGGCTGACTCGCTCCTACAATGAGCAGTTCTTC,CASSQVRLTRSYNEQFF
once,TRBV2,TRBD1,TRBJ2-2,TGTGCCAGCACTGCGACAGGGTTCGGGGAGCTGTTTTTT,CASTATGFGELFF
NA,TRBV4-2,NA,TRBJ2-2,TGTGCCAGCAGCCTCGACTCCTCCGCCGGGGAGCTGTTTTTT,CASSLDSSAGELFF
NA,TRBV9,NA,TRBJ1-1,TGTGCCAGCAGCGTAGCTGGAGCCAACACTGAAGCTTTCTTT,CASSVAGANTEAFF
NA,TRBV11-1,TRBD1,TRBJ2-7,TGTGCCAGCAGCCCGGGACAGGACTCCTACGAGCAGTACTTC,CASSPGQDSYEQYF
NA,TRBV5-1,TRBD2,TRBJ2-7,TGCGCCAGCAGCGAGGACGGCGGGAGGGCCTACGAGCAGTACTTC,CASSEDGGRAYEQYF
NA,TRBV7-8,NA,TRBJ2-1,TGTGCCAGCAGCTTAGGGGCGTATGAGCAGTTCTTC,CASSLGAYEQFF
NA,TRBV2,TRBD2,TRBJ2-7,TGTGCCAGCAGTCGACTAGCGGGAATGGGCTACGAGCAGTACTTC,CASSRLAGMGYEQYF
NA,TRBV6-4,NA,TRBJ2-7,TGTGCCAGTATGTCCTACGAGCAGTACTTC,CASMSYEQYF
NA,TRBV7-2,NA,TRBJ2-2,TGTGCCAGCAGCACACGTTCCGGGGAGCTGTTTTTT,CASSTRSGELFF
NA,TRBV28,TRBD2,TRBJ2-1,TGTGCCAGCAGTCAATGGGGACTAGCGGGGGGTTCTACCTCCTACAATGAGCAGTTCTTC,CASSQWGLAGGSTSYNEQFF
NA,TRBV13,NA,TRBJ1-6,TGTGCCAGCAGCTTAGCGGCAGAACAGGGATATTCACCCCTCCACTTT,CASSLAAEQGYSPLHF
NA,TRBV6-5,NA,TRBJ1-1,TGTGCCAGCAGACGGTACACTGAAGCTTTCTTT,CASRRYTEAFF
once,TRBV28,NA,TRBJ1-1,TGTGCCAGCAGCCCGGGACTCCGGTCGGATAACACTGAAGCTTTCTTT,CASSPGLRSDNTEAFF
few,TRBV6-6,NA,TRBJ1-1,TGTGCCAGCAGTCAGAGGAGGATGGGAACTGAAGCTTTCTTT,CASSQRRMGTEAFF
NA,TRBV5-1,TRBD2,TRBJ2-5,TGCGCCAGCTCGACTAGCGGGGGACAAGAGACCCAGTACTTC,CASSTSGGQETQYF
once,TRBV2,TRBD1,TRBJ2-7,TGTGCCAGCACCCCCCAGGGGGCGAGCTCCTACGAGCAGTACTTC,CASTPQGASSYEQYF
NA,TRBV13,TRBD2,TRBJ2-3,TGTGCCAGCAGCTCGGGACTAGCGGGAGAAGTGAGCACAGATACGCAGTATTTT,CASSSGLAGEVSTDTQYF
NA,TRBV5-1,TRBD2,TRBJ2-7,TGCGCCAGCAGCTTGGGGGCGGGGGGGCTTCTTTACGAGCAGTACTTC,CASSLGAGGLLYEQYF
few,TRBV4-1,NA,TRBJ1-1,TGCGCCAGCAGCCAAGATCCCTCAGGGTACAACACTGAAGCTTTCTTT,CASSQDPSGYNTEAFF
NA,TRBV5-6,TRBD1,TRBJ2-2,TGTGCCAGCAGCGGAGACAGGGGCGGCACCGGGGAGCTGTTTTTT,CASSGDRGGTGELFF
NA,TRBV30,TRBD1,TRBJ1-2,TGTGCCTGGAGCGCCGGGACAGGGGGCGCAAGCTATGGCTACACCTTC,CAWSAGTGGASYGYTF
NA,TRBV28,NA,TRBJ1-1,TGTGCCAGCAGTTTACTCCAACGGGAGAGTGCAGCTTTCTTT,CASSLLQRESAAFF
once,TRBV30,NA,TRBJ1-1,TGTGCCTGGGGGAATCCATGGACAGTCGCTGAAGCTTTCTTT,CAWGNPWTVAEAFF
few,TRBV28,TRBD2,TRBJ2-7,TGTGCCAGCAGTTTATTGAGCATTAGGAGCGGGAAGACCTACGAGCAGTACTTC,CASSLLSIRSGKTYEQYF
NA,TRBV5-4,NA,TRBJ1-1,TGTGCCAGCAGCTATCCCAGCGGGCAGAACACTGAAGCTTTCTTT,CASSYPSGQNTEAFF
NA,TRBV30,TRBD1,TRBJ2-7,TGTGCCTGGCAGACAGGGGCCTCCTACGAGCAGTACTTC,CAWQTGASYEQYF
NA,TRBV6-5,NA,TRBJ2-1,TGTGCCAGCAGTTACCAGGGGGCTTCAGGGACTACGCAGTTCTTC,CASSYQGASGTTQFF
NA,TRBV6-5,NA,TRBJ1-2,TGTGCCAGCCGGGACACTAACTATGGCTACACCTTC,CASRDTNYGYTF
NA,TRBV5-1,TRBD2,TRBJ2-5,TGCGCCAGCAGCTTATACGGACTAGTCCGAGAGACCCAGTACTTC,CASSLYGLVRETQYF
NA,TRBV4-1,TRBD1,TRBJ1-6,TGCGCCAGCAGCCAAGATAGGAAGGGACAGAGCTCCTATAATTCACCCCTCCACTTT,CASSQDRKGQSSYNSPLHF
NA,TRBV5-1,TRBD1,TRBJ1-1,TGCGCCAGCAGCCGACACCGGGACAGGGACTTGAACACTGAAGCTTTCTTT,CASSRHRDRDLNTEAFF
NA,TRBV19,TRBD1,TRBJ1-2,TGTGCCAGTAAGGACAGGGGACCCTACGGTGGCTACACCTTC,CASKDRGPYGGYTF
NA,TRBV7-2,TRBD1,TRBJ1-4,TGTGCCAGCAGCTGGGGGGACAGACCTAATGAAAAACTGTTTTTT,CASSWGDRPNEKLFF
once,TRBV7-9,NA,TRBJ1-2,TGTGCCAGCACCACAGGGATAGACTATGGCTACACCTTC,CASTTGIDYGYTF
NA,TRBV5-1,NA,TRBJ2-7,TGCGCCAGCAGCTTCGAAGGAGAGTCCTACGAGCAGTACTTC,CASSFEGESYEQYF
NA,TRBV7-9,TRBD2,TRBJ2-3,TGTGCCAGCAGCCAGGGACTAGCGAACACAGATACGCAGTATTTT,CASSQGLANTDTQYF
NA,TRBV9,NA,TRBJ2-1,TGTGCCAGCAGCGTCGTATCGGCGGCAAAGCAGTTCTTC,CASSVVSAAKQFF
few,TRBV5-6,NA,TRBJ1-2,TGTGCCGGCAGCCCTACTGGACAGCATCGATATGGCTACACCTTC,CAGSPTGQHRYGYTF
once,TRBV29-1,NA,TRBJ2-1,TGCAGCGTTGAAGGACCGGACAGAACTTCCTACAATGAGCAGTTCTTC,CSVEGPDRTSYNEQFF
NA,TRBV2,NA,TRBJ1-2,TGTGCCAGCAGCTCCCTAGGGGGTAGTGGCTACACCTTC,CASSSLGGSGYTF
once,TRBV6-1,TRBD1,TRBJ1-4,TGTGCCAGCAGTGTACCGACAGGGAGTGATGAAAAACTGTTTTTT,CASSVPTGSDEKLFF
NA,TRBV5-1,TRBD1,TRBJ2-5,TGCGCCAGCAGCCTGGGGACAGCCCAAGAGACCCAGTACTTC,CASSLGTAQETQYF
NA,TRBV2,TRBD1,TRBJ2-5,TGTGCCAGCACCCTCACAGGGGCGACAAGTGAGACCCAGTACTTC,CASTLTGATSETQYF
NA,TRBV30,TRBD1,TRBJ1-1,TGTGCCTGGAGTGTACCTAGTTGGGGACAGTTAGGGGGAACTGAAGCTTTCTTT,CAWSVPSWGQLGGTEAFF
NA,TRBV9,TRBD2,TRBJ2-7,TGTGCCAGCAGCGTAGACGGGGGGATCGACGAGCAGTACTTC,CASSVDGGIDEQYF
NA,TRBV30,NA,TRBJ2-1,TGTGCCTGGAGTGTAAGTTTGGGCGGCAAGGGGTTCGGGCAGTTCTTC,CAWSVSLGGKGFGQFF
NA,TRBV4-1,NA,TRBJ2-7,TGCGCCAGCAGCCACAGGGGATTCACCTACGAGCAGTACTTC,CASSHRGFTYEQYF
NA,TRBV5-1,NA,TRBJ2-7,TGCGCCAGCAGCTTGACTACGCGGCTAACCTACGAGCAGTACTTC,CASSLTTRLTYEQYF
NA,TRBV10-2,NA,TRBJ1-2,TGCGCCAGCAGTGATCTGGGCGCTAACTCTGGCTACACCTTC,CASSDLGANSGYTF
NA,TRBV5-1,TRBD1,TRBJ2-6,TGCGCCAGCAGCTTGGGGCAGGGGGCGGCTGGGGCCAACGTCCTGACTTTC,CASSLGQGAAGANVLTF
NA,TRBV28,NA,TRBJ1-2,TGTGCCAGCAGTCCAGGGTATGGCTACACCTTC,CASSPGYGYTF
NA,TRBV5-1,NA,TRBJ2-7,TGCGCCAGCAGCTTTCGGGAACCCCCTTACGAGCAGTACTTC,CASSFREPPYEQYF
NA,TRBV7-9,NA,TRBJ2-7,TGTGCCAGCAGCGCAGACGAGCAGTACTTC,CASSADEQYF